Below are 27 T cell receptor beta chains sequenced from a single sample in a study of cytomegalovirus exposure and HLA in healthy donors. PCR primers comprised 60 Vbeta and 13 Jbeta primers. Profiled with immunoSEQ multiplex PCR; TCRdb holds only in-frame clones, not every one. The data show about 170,000 clones, roughly 80% seen once. The sample comprised PBMCs. The receptors derive from a male donor in good health and CMV-seronegative.

This clone was seen just once. The gene calls are TRBV7-9 and TRBJ1-2, with a tentative D call TRBD1 (5 bases). Germline CDR1 reads SEHNR; CDR2 reads FQNEAQ (reference sequence). There are 16 residues in the CDR3. V dropped 5 bases and J dropped 1 base, with 17 bases sitting between them. CDR3 sequence reads: CASSPPGFRHNYGYTF. CDR3 bases: TGTGCCAGCAGCCCCCCAGGGTTTAGACATAACTATGGCTACACCTTC.

CDR3 in amino acids: CSVLRTGMGNEKLFF. As DNA, the CDR3 is TGCAGCGTACTTAGGACGGGGATGGGGAATGAAAAACTGTTTTTT. The chain has TRBV29-1 and TRBJ1-4; D call uncertain. V was cut by 6 bases and J by 5 bases, with 19 bases left in between. The CDR3 spans 15 residues. CDR1 is SQVTM, CDR2 ANQGSEA, per germline.

On this clone itself: This CDR3 is also generated by other DNA sequences in the sample. This chain uses TRBV6-5 with TRBJ1-1, with a tentative D call TRBD1 (5 bases). The CDR3 spans 13 residues. From germline, CDR1 is MNHEY and CDR2 SVGAGI. Trimming shortened V by 2 bases and J by 4 bases, and 8 bases separated the two germline ends. In nucleotides, the CDR3 is TGTGCCAGCAGTTACGGCAGGGTCACTGAAGCTTTCTTT. Its translation: CASSYGRVTEAFF.

J is TRBJ2-5 and V is TRBV11-2; no clear D. The CDR3 consists of 12 residues. CDR1 SGHAT and CDR2 FQNNGV come from the germline V gene. Between the trimmed V and J ends, which lost 6 bases and 5 bases, there was a span of 10 bases. The CDR3 coding sequence is TGTGCCAGCAGGTTCCGAGGCGAGACCCAGTACTTC. Its protein product is CASRFRGETQYF.

For the CDR3, the DNA is TGTGCCAGCAGCACCCAGAGAGGGTATAATTCACCCCTCCACTTT. This encodes CASSTQRGYNSPLHF. The chain couples TRBV7-8 to TRBJ1-6; D is ambiguous. The CDR3 has 15 amino acids. V gave up 5 bases and J gave up 4 bases, with 12 bases separating them. Germline assignment: CDR1 SGHVS and CDR2 FQNEAQ.

The gene calls are TRBV9 and TRBJ1-6; 7 bases are shared with TRBD1. Germline CDR1 SGDLS, CDR2 YYNGEE. The V gene end was trimmed by 0 bases and the J gene end by 10 bases; junction bases not matched to a gene: 4. CDR3 length equals 14 residues. The CDR3 region is CASSVGGGKSPLHF. CDR3 DNA: TGTGCCAGCAGCGTAGGAGGGGGCAAGTCACCCCTCCACTTT.

The gene calls are TRBV6-5 and TRBJ2-2; 8 nucleotides agree with TRBD1. Germline CDR1 reads MNHEY; CDR2 reads SVGAGI. The CDR3 totals 15 residues. The J segment lost 5 bases and the V segment lost 5 bases, leaving 7 bases of the junction unmatched. The CDR3 DNA is TGTGCCAGCAGTGGACAGGGCGGAGAGACCGGGGAGCTGTTTTTT. As protein: CASSGQGGETGELFF.

The rearrangement joins TRBV5-4 to TRBJ2-3, with D possibly TRBD2 on 6 matching bases. Trimming took off 0 bases at V and 1 base at J, with 9 bases between the two ends. The CDR3 contains 15 residues. The V gene's germline CDR1 is SGHNT and CDR2 YYREEE (reference sequence). The CDR3 nucleotides read TGTGCCAGCAGCTTGGACGGGGGACGCACAGATACGCAGTATTTT. Translating it yields CASSLDGGRTDTQYF. Variable domain in full (rest from reference TRBV5-4 and TRBJ2-3): ETGVTQSPTHLIKTRGQQVTLRCSSQSGHNTVSWYQQALGQGPQFIFQYYREEENGRGNFPPRFSGLQFPNYSSELNVNALELDDSALYLCASSLDGGRTDTQYFGPGTRLTVL.

The J gene is TRBJ2-6, the V gene TRBV10-1, with TRBD1 matching 7 bases. The V gene's germline CDR1 is WNHNN and CDR2 SYGVQD (reference sequence). The CDR3 consists of 22 residues. V lost 0 bases to trimming and J lost 0 bases; unmatched junction nucleotides: 17. CDR3 sequence: CASSESRGTVHGSISGANVLTF. The CDR3 DNA reads as TGCGCCAGCAGTGAGTCGAGAGGGACAGTTCATGGTTCAATCTCTGGGGCCAACGTCCTGACTTTC.

This clone was detected a few times. Written as DNA, the CDR3 is TGCGCCAGCAGCGGGGACAAAGGGAACACCGGGGAGCTGTTTTTT. Its protein is CASSGDKGNTGELFF. This sequence joins TRBV10-1 and TRBJ2-2; TRBD1 might be the D (6 bases). V lost 6 bases and J 1 base, leaving 12 bases between the germline ends. Germline V CDR1 and CDR2: WNHNN, SYGVQD (reference sequence). This CDR3 has 15 amino acids.

V is TRBV13 and J is TRBJ2-1; D is perhaps TRBD1 (6 bases). The germline CDR1 and CDR2 sequences are PRHDT and FYEKMQ (reference sequence). The ends were cut back, 4 bases at V and 9 bases at J, with 13 bases in the middle. CDR3 length: 13 residues. CDR3: CASSSQLTGEQFF. The CDR3 DNA sequence: TGTGCCAGCAGCTCACAGCTGACAGGTGAGCAGTTCTTC.

The chain joins TRBV6-1 to TRBJ1-5, with 9 bases fitting TRBD1. Germline V CDR1 and CDR2: MNHNS, SASEGT. This CDR3 spans 15 amino acids. V lost 6 bases, J lost 3 bases, and 6 bases stayed unmatched. CDR3 region: CASRWGQGFNQPQHF. The CDR3 coding sequence is TGTGCCAGCAGGTGGGGACAGGGCTTCAATCAGCCCCAGCATTTT.

This rearrangement joins TRBV11-3 to TRBJ2-3; 9 positions match TRBD2. CDR1 and CDR2 from the germline V gene are SGHNT and YENEEA. This CDR3 is 15 amino acids long. Trimming removed 1 base from V and 1 base from J; junction bases left unmatched: 0. The chain's CDR3 is CASSLVAGGTDTQYF. The CDR3 DNA reads TGTGCCAGCAGCTTAGTAGCGGGGGGCACAGATACGCAGTATTTT.

This rearrangement joins TRBV6-5 to TRBJ1-1, with D maybe TRBD1 (5 bases). The germline V gene has CDR1 MNHEY and CDR2 SVGAGI. The CDR3 length is 13 residues. V shed 9 bases and J shed 0 bases, with 11 bases lying between them. CDR3 nucleotide sequence: TGTGCCAGTAGACAGAACATGAACACTGAAGCTTTCTTT. Amino acids: CASRQNMNTEAFF.

The gene calls are TRBV13 and TRBJ2-4; D perhaps matches TRBD2 (6 bases). The V and J ends lost 4 bases and 8 bases respectively, with 12 bases between them. CDR3 size: 13 residues. The germline gives CDR1 PRHDT, CDR2 FYEKMQ (reference sequence). The CDR3 DNA reads TGTGCCAGCAGCTCGCTCGGGGGACACATTCAGTACTTC. It specifies CASSSLGGHIQYF.

V usage is TRBV29-1 and J usage is TRBJ2-7; the match to TRBD1 covers 8 bases. The V segment lost 4 bases and the J segment 3 bases; nucleotides outside the gene matches: 5. The CDR3 consists of 13 residues. The germline CDR1 and CDR2 sequences are SQVTM and ANQGSEA. CDR3 protein: CSVADRGFYEQYF. CDR3 in DNA: TGCAGCGTTGCTGACAGGGGATTCTACGAGCAGTACTTC.

This chain links TRBV7-9 with TRBJ2-2, with D perhaps matching TRBD2 (5 bases). With 2 bases removed from V and 10 bases from J, the gap between germline ends came to 14 bases. The CDR3 length is 14 residues. In germline, CDR1 is SEHNR, CDR2 FQNEAQ (reference sequence). The CDR3 sequence is CASSLRSPGKELFF. The CDR3 DNA is TGTGCCAGCAGCTTAAGATCTCCGGGGAAGGAGCTGTTTTTT.

The chain joins TRBV9 to TRBJ1-2, with TRBD1 matching over 8 bases. Germline-derived CDR1 and CDR2 are SGDLS and YYNGEE. This CDR3 has 13 residues. Trimming cost V 2 bases and J 6 bases; bases outside gene matches: 3. CDR3 nucleotide sequence: TGTGCCAGCAGCGTCCCGGGACAGGATGGCTACACCTTC. Translation: CASSVPGQDGYTF.

The chain uses TRBV5-1 and TRBJ2-6; 7 bases are shared with TRBD1. After removal of 4 bases from V and 0 bases from J, the junction contained 4 bases not matched to a gene. Germline V gives CDR1 SGHRS, CDR2 YFSETQ. The CDR3 length is 16 residues. The CDR3 reads CASSPRQGSGANVLTF. In DNA, the CDR3 is TGCGCCAGCAGCCCAAGACAGGGCTCTGGGGCCAACGTCCTGACTTTC.

This chain uses TRBV29-1 with TRBJ2-5; D perhaps matches TRBD1 (5 bases). This CDR3 region has 13 residues. Deletions cut 0 bases from V and 4 bases from J, with 9 bases between. Germline CDR1 SQVTM, CDR2 ANQGSEA. In DNA, the CDR3 is TGCAGCGTTGAAGAGGGCAGGGTAGAGACCCAGTACTTC. Translating it yields CSVEEGRVETQYF. The variable domain in full, completed from reference TRBV29-1 and TRBJ2-5, reads SAVISQKPSRDICQRGTSLTIQCQVDSQVTMMFWYRQQPGQSLTLIATANQGSEATYESGFVIDKFPISRPNLTFSTLTVSNMSPEDSSIYLCSVEEGRVETQYFGPGTRLLVL.

The chain combines TRBV5-4 with TRBJ1-3, with no clear D. CDR3 length: 15 residues. Between the trimmed V and J ends, which lost 4 bases and 0 bases, there was a span of 11 bases. Germline-derived CDR1 and CDR2 are SGHNT and YYREEE (reference sequence). The CDR3 spells CASSAGPYSGNTIYF. The DNA for the CDR3 is TGTGCCAGCAGCGCTGGGCCCTACTCTGGAAACACCATATATTTT.

The chain has TRBV4-1 and TRBJ2-7; D not resolved. CDR3 length: 15 amino acids. The V and J ends lost 1 base and 1 base respectively, with 11 bases between them. CDR1 is MGHRA and CDR2 is YSYEKL in the germline V gene. Here the CDR3 DNA reads TGCGCCAGCAGCCAAGGTACAGCCAATTCCTACGAGCAGTACTTC. Translation gives CASSQGTANSYEQYF.

The V and J genes are TRBV6-6 and TRBJ1-2; 7 bases are shared with TRBD1. V gave up 6 bases and J gave up 5 bases; unmatched junction bases: 9. CDR1 is MNHNY, CDR2 SVGAGI, per germline (reference sequence). The CDR3 runs 14 residues. This chain's CDR3 is CASRPRPGGYGYTF. CDR3 coding DNA: TGTGCCAGCAGGCCCAGACCAGGGGGTTATGGCTACACCTTC.

In this sample, this clone turned up a few times. This chain uses TRBV27 with TRBJ1-2; 11 bases are a match to TRBD1. Losses at the gene ends were 4 bases for V and 5 bases for J; bases not matched to a gene: 6. The CDR3 contains 15 residues. CDR1 MNHEY and CDR2 SMNVEV come from the germline V gene (reference sequence). The CDR3 DNA is TGTGCCAGCAGTTGGGCCGGGACAGGGGGATATGGCTACACCTTC. This gives the protein CASSWAGTGGYGYTF.

CDR3 in DNA: TGTGCCACCGGGACAGGGTTAGGCTATGGCTACACCTTC. It translates to CATGTGLGYGYTF. The V call is TRBV11-2, the J call TRBJ1-2; 9 bases map to TRBD1. The V and J ends lost 10 bases and 4 bases, in that order; junction bases with no gene match: 7. The CDR3 is made up of 13 amino acids. In germline, CDR1 is SGHAT, CDR2 FQNNGV.

This clone showed up just once. The genes are TRBV30 and TRBJ1-1; 7 nucleotides line up with TRBD1. The V gene end was trimmed by 6 bases and the J gene end by 1 base; junction bases not matched to a gene: 8. The CDR3 covers 14 residues. Looked up from germline, CDR1 is GTSNPN and CDR2 is SVGIG (reference sequence). CDR3 region: CACPRGGTNTEAFF. As DNA, the CDR3 is TGTGCCTGTCCCCGAGGGGGCACGAACACTGAAGCTTTCTTT.

The rearrangement uses TRBV5-1 and TRBJ2-3; D is perhaps TRBD2 (5 bases). The CDR3 has 15 residues. The V and J ends lost 4 bases and 0 bases respectively, with 12 bases between them. Germline values: CDR1 SGHRS, CDR2 YFSETQ. The CDR3 sequence is CASSPGVSSTDTQYF. The DNA for the CDR3 is TGCGCCAGCAGCCCCGGGGTCTCTAGCACAGATACGCAGTATTTT.